Here is one TCR beta chain with its context. Some clones are missing from TCRdb's copy, which holds only in-frame ones; the method was immunoSEQ multiplex PCR. The repertoire has about 200,000 clones, approximately 95% of them found once; the top ten carry more than 0.8%. The data were taken from a study of T cell responses to AZD1222 COVID-19 vaccine. Germline-derived CDR1 and CDR2 are SGHVS and FNYEAQ. V was cut by 1 base and J by 8 bases, with 8 bases left in between. This CDR3 spans 12 amino acids. V usage is TRBV7-6 and J usage is TRBJ1-1; TRBD1 is a possible D gene (6 bases). This material consisted of peripheral blood, taken 28 days after the second AZD1222 dose. The receptor was isolated from an adult who received the AZD1222 COVID-19 vaccine. CDR3 sequence (DNA): TGTGCCAGCAGCTTAGTGGGGGGCGAAGCTTTCTTT. Translation gives CASSLVGGEAFF.